These 8 T cell receptor beta chains were sequenced from one sample in a study of low-dose radiotherapy and immunotherapy resistance in tumors. Alpha- and beta-chain coverage of first-strand cDNA came from TRAV- and TRBV-specific primers. An approximately 19-cycle PCR with a constant-region primer and V-primer adapter amplified TCRs. TCRdb used MiXCR to reprocess the reads, holding one entry per CDR3 protein. This table has about 91,000 distinct CDR3 sequences, less than 25% appearing once. As for time point: after trial treatment. Treatment of the sample: LDRT plus nivolumab, ipilimumab, low-dose cyclophosphamide and aspirin (RACIN trial). Sequencing was performed on PBMCs, taken after low-dose radiotherapy plus immunotherapy. The receptor source for this set is a female donor with ovarian cancer.

This clonotype was observed at least ten times. This rearrangement joins TRBV20-1 to TRBJ1-5; D perhaps matches TRBD1 (6 bases). The CDR3 length is 14 residues. Germline V gene data show CDR1 as DFQATT and CDR2 as SNEGSKA (reference sequence). The CDR3 sequence is CIWTVPESNQPQHF. The CDR3 DNA reads TGCATTTGGACAGTCCCCGAGAGCAATCAGCCCCAGCATTTT.

This chain uses TRBV4-3 with TRBJ2-7, with 7 bases matching TRBD1. Trimming removed 2 bases from V and 1 base from J; junction bases left unmatched: 11. Per the germline V gene, CDR1 is LGHNA and CDR2 is YSLEER. The CDR3 loop spans 17 amino acids. This CDR3 is CASSQFYGDRISYEQYF. DNA of the CDR3: TGCGCCAGCAGCCAATTTTATGGGGACAGAATATCCTACGAGCAGTACTTC.

This clonotype has at least ten counts. The chain employs TRBV28 and TRBJ2-1, with TRBD2 matching over 7 bases. CDR1 is MDHEN, CDR2 SYDVKM, per germline. Trimming cost V 1 base and J 0 bases; bases outside gene matches: 6. The CDR3 has 17 residues. CDR3 sequence reads: CASSLLPSGSSYNEQFF. In DNA form, the CDR3 reads TGTGCCAGCAGTTTATTGCCTAGCGGTAGCTCCTACAATGAGCAGTTCTTC.

In the case of this clonotype: Germline is not matched at one junction end, which may reflect a read error. The chain combines TRBV19 with TRBJ2-3; possibly TRBD1 or TRBD2 for D (5 bases each). Germline V lookup: CDR1 LNHDA, CDR2 SQIVND (reference sequence). The CDR3 has 15 residues. This chain's CDR3 is CAGRTGGLPTDMQYF. CDR3 coding DNA: TGTGCCGGTAGGACTGGGGGTTTACCTACAGATATGCAGTATTTT.

This clonotype has only a few counts. This rearrangement joins TRBV5-5 to TRBJ2-2; no firm D call. V was trimmed by 0 bases and J by 4 bases, leaving 16 bases between them. The CDR3 extends over 17 amino acids. CDR1 is SGHKS, CDR2 YYEKEE, per germline (reference sequence). The CDR3 DNA is TGTGCCAGCAGCTTGGAGGGTAGGCTCCCGGGCACCGGGGAGCTGTTTTTT. Translation: CASSLEGRLPGTGELFF.

This clonotype came up a few times. The chain carries TRBV6-2 or TRBV6-3 and TRBJ2-2; the D gene is possibly TRBD1 (6 bases). Trimming removed 2 bases from V and 4 bases from J, with 14 bases in between. The CDR3 totals 16 residues. Germline CDR1 is MNHEY and CDR2 is SVGEGT. This chain's CDR3 is CASSYLGQRGTGELFF. CDR3 nucleotide sequence: TGTGCCAGCAGTTACCTCGGACAGAGGGGCACCGGGGAGCTGTTTTTT.

Many counts were recorded for this clonotype. This rearrangement joins TRBV6-2 or TRBV6-3 to TRBJ1-5; no firm D call. V lost 5 bases to trimming and J lost 5 bases, with 16 bases between them. The V gene's germline CDR1 is MNHEY and CDR2 SVGEGT. CDR3 size: 15 residues. Here the CDR3 reads CASSPGLFKDQPQHF. Here the CDR3 DNA reads TGTGCCAGCAGTCCCGGACTTTTTAAGGATCAGCCCCAGCATTTT.

This clonotype was detected many times. V gene TRBV5-5 combines with J gene TRBJ2-2; 8 bases map to TRBD2. This CDR3 is 16 amino acids long. J lost 4 bases, V lost 2 bases, and 7 bases had no gene match. CDR1 is SGHKS, CDR2 YYEKEE, per germline (reference sequence). The CDR3 reads CASSFTAGGATGELFF. CDR3 DNA sequence: TGTGCCAGCAGCTTTACGGCGGGGGGCGCCACCGGGGAGCTGTTTTTT.